This T cell receptor (beta chain) was sequenced for a study of T cell repertoires in cytomegalovirus infection. Study-level information: Through public TCR beta signatures, both CMV infection and matching HLA type were indicated. Study outcomes and limitations: The response measured ex vivo was dominated by TCR beta clonotypes (HLA-C-restricted and CMV-specific). Adding up the frequency of public TCR beta families identified people who carried CMV plus the relevant HLA.

V was shortened by 3 bases and J by 1 base, with 13 bases between the two germline ends. The germline gives CDR1 SQVTM, CDR2 ANQGSEA. The CDR3 consists of 15 residues. About this clonotype itself: Its target is not known.

One entry per CDR3 protein results from TCRdb running MiXCR on the reads. The sample yields hundreds of thousands of distinct CDR3 sequences, roughly a quarter seen once. The receptor comes from a human donor in good health (CMV status not recorded). Some clones in this sample may be carry-over from other donors' samples. V and J are TRBV29-1 and TRBJ2-1; TRBD1 or TRBD2 may be the D gene (5 bases each). Sequenced input: CD8+ T cells from PBMCs. This CDR3 is CSVEGTPESYNEQFF. The DNA of the CDR3 is TGCAGCGTTGAGGGGACGCCTGAGTCCTACAATGAGCAGTTCTTC.